This note documents a single TCR beta chain sequence. The antigen is unknown. A much larger clone differs by one base, so this may be a read error. Germline lookup yields CDR1 SQVTM and CDR2 ANQGSEA. The CDR3 extends over 13 amino acids. TCRdb fed the 5' RACE reads into MiXCR, producing one record per CDR3 protein. The table shows around 1.7 million distinct CDR3 sequences, with about 31% occurring only once. This entry is derived from a study of identical twins. Study conclusions and caveats: Partial confounding of zero-insertion analyses by invariant MAIT and iNKT cells was possible. Beta out-of-frame sequences displayed a weaker excess of sharing between twins. Insertions were reduced in abundant cord blood beta clonotypes but not in memory repertoires.

The source of this sequence is a newborn girl in good health. Source material: cord blood. The V gene is TRBV29-1, the J gene TRBJ2-1; D may be TRBD1 (6 bases). The DNA end lines up better with TRBJ2-7; the J call may be wrong. In DNA form, the CDR3 reads TGCAGCGTAGAGGGGGTTCTCTACAATGAGCAGTACTTC. Its translation: CSVEGVLYNEQYF.